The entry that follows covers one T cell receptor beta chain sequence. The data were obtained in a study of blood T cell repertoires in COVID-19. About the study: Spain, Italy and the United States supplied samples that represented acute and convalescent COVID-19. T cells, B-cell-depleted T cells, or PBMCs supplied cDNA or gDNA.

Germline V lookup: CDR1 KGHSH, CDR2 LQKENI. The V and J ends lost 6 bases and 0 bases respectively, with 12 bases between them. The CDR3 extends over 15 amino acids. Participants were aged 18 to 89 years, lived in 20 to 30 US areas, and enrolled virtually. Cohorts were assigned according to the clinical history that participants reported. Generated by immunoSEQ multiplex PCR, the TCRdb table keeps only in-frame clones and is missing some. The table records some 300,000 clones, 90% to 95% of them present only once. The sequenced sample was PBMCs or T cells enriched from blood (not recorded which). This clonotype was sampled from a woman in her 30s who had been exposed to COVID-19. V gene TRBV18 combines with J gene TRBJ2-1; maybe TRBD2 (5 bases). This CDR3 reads CASSQTRSSYNEQFF. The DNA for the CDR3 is TGTGCCAGCTCCCAAACTAGGAGCTCCTACAATGAGCAGTTCTTC. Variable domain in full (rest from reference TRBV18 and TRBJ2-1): NAGVMQNPRHLVRRRGQEARLRCSPMKGHSHVYWYRQLPEEGLKFMVYLQKENIIDESGMPKERFSAEFPKEGPSILRIQQVVRGDSAAYFCASSQTRSSYNEQFFGPGTRLTVL.